This TCR beta chain was retrieved from a study of T-cell memory formation after mild COVID-19. Study background: The TCR clusters were mostly specific to one donor. Study outcomes and limitations: Second-wave clones that peaked on day 37 lacked confirmed SARS-CoV-2 specificity. CD4/CD8 balance held among clones contracting day 15 to 85, and later expanders leaned CD4+.

TCRdb processed the 5' RACE reads anew with MiXCR; each CDR3 protein has one entry. Of under 700,000 distinct CDR3 sequences detected, over 20% appear once; the ten largest clones hold approximately 13%. As to this clonotype: Its antigen is currently unknown.

The CDR3 contains 15 residues. The V gene lost 0 bases and the J gene lost 2 bases, with 9 bases spanning the gap. The rearrangement uses TRBV12-3 or TRBV12-4 and TRBJ2-3; unclear D gene. This receptor was identified in an adult woman who had mild COVID-19 (a few samples of this study predate the infection). Cell type and time point are not known. The sample consisted of PBMCs or a T cell subset sorted from them (not recorded which). In nucleotides, the CDR3 is TGTGCCAGCAGTTTAGCGGTCGGATCCACAGATACGCAGTATTTT. Its protein is CASSLAVGSTDTQYF.